The 24 T cell receptor beta chains below all came from one sample that was sequenced in a study of blood T cell repertoires in COVID-19. Repertoires were generated with immunoSEQ multiplex PCR, while TCRdb's copy carries only in-frame clones and drops some. The data contain 200,000 or so clones, 84% of them singletons. The sequencing input was peripheral blood. These receptor sequences come from a human donor in a cohort sampled during active COVID-19.

This chain connects TRBV11-3 to TRBJ2-1; possibly TRBD2 for D (5 bases). Trimming pared 4 bases from V and 0 bases from J, leaving 16 bases between. The germline gives CDR1 SGHNT, CDR2 YENEEA. This CDR3 is built from 17 residues. CDR3 sequence: CASSSPLGAGSYNEQFF. The CDR3, as DNA: TGTGCCAGCAGCTCCCCCCTAGGTGCGGGCTCCTACAATGAGCAGTTCTTC.

The chain uses TRBV29-1 and TRBJ2-1; D may be TRBD2 (5 bases). V lost 7 bases and J 2 bases, leaving 18 bases between the germline ends. Germline V gene lookup returns CDR1 SQVTM and CDR2 ANQGSEA. The CDR3 has 15 residues. For the CDR3, the DNA is TGCAGCGGCGCGTGGGGAGATTATACCTACAATGAGCAGTTCTTC. It codes for CSGAWGDYTYNEQFF.

The rearrangement links TRBV28 to TRBJ2-2; 8 bases map to TRBD1. Germline V gene lookup returns CDR1 MDHEN and CDR2 SYDVKM. V was pared by 5 bases and J by 6 bases, with 8 bases of the junction left unmatched. The CDR3 has 15 amino acids. CDR3 in amino acids: CASSTGQGFPGELFF. The CDR3 DNA is TGTGCCAGCAGTACCGGACAGGGCTTTCCCGGGGAGCTGTTTTTT.

J is TRBJ2-4 and V is TRBV6-2 or TRBV6-3; weak D call: TRBD2 (6 bases). The CDR3 is 16 amino acids. Germline CDR1 reads MNHEY; CDR2 reads SVGEGT. Trimming left V 3 bases short and J 0 bases short, with 12 bases between. CDR3 sequence (DNA): TGTGCCAGCAGTTATAGCGGCAGCCTAGCCAAAAACATTCAGTACTTC. Its protein product is CASSYSGSLAKNIQYF.

The V gene is TRBV19, the J gene TRBJ1-5, with 9 bases identical to TRBD1. The V and J ends lost 7 bases and 3 bases, in that order; junction bases with no gene match: 4. The CDR3 consists of 14 residues. Germline values: CDR1 LNHDA, CDR2 SQIVND (reference sequence). The CDR3 sequence is CASNRDRVNQPQHF. CDR3 DNA sequence: TGTGCCAGTAATCGGGACAGGGTCAATCAGCCCCAGCATTTT.

This chain uses TRBV11-2 with TRBJ2-1; 10 bases are shared with TRBD2. Per germline, CDR1 SGHAT and CDR2 FQNNGV. V lost 5 bases to trimming and J lost 10 bases; unmatched junction nucleotides: 11. The CDR3 sequence is 15 residues long. CDR3 sequence reads: CASSPGRLAGREQFF. Written as DNA, the CDR3 is TGTGCCAGCAGCCCTGGTCGACTAGCGGGTAGGGAGCAGTTCTTC.

The rearrangement joins TRBV7-9 to TRBJ2-3; a possible D gene is TRBD2 (5 bases). The V end lost 1 base, the J end lost 0 bases, and 11 bases lay between the germline ends. Germline-derived CDR1 and CDR2 are SEHNR and FQNEAQ (reference sequence). The CDR3 contains 16 residues. CDR3 nucleotide sequence: TGTGCCAGCAGCTTAGTGGGAGTCCGTAGCACAGATACGCAGTATTTT. As protein: CASSLVGVRSTDTQYF.

The V call is TRBV19, the J call TRBJ2-1; weak D call: TRBD1 (6 bases). CDR1 is LNHDA, CDR2 SQIVND, per germline (reference sequence). The CDR3 is 16 amino acids. Trimming removed 3 bases from V and 2 bases from J, with 14 bases in between. The CDR3 reads CASSIRSGTPYNEQFF. The CDR3 region has the DNA TGTGCCAGTAGTATCCGGTCCGGGACACCCTACAATGAGCAGTTCTTC.

This clone was recorded only once. This chain uses TRBV5-1 with TRBJ2-7; maybe TRBD1 (7 bases). Germline loops: CDR1 SGHRS, CDR2 YFSETQ. The CDR3 covers 14 residues. The germline V and J ends were trimmed by 7 bases and 3 bases, with 17 bases remaining between them. This CDR3 is CASGTGTAGYEQYF. Written as DNA, the CDR3 is TGCGCCAGCGGGACCGGGACAGCGGGCTACGAGCAGTACTTC.

The rearrangement joins TRBV29-1 to TRBJ1-4, with D hard to call. Germline CDR1 SQVTM, CDR2 ANQGSEA. V lost 7 bases, J lost 0 bases, and 12 bases lay in between. There are 14 residues in the CDR3. CDR3 sequence (DNA): TGCAGCGCTTCCCGCGAGGCAACTAATGAAAAACTGTTTTTT. Its translation is CSASREATNEKLFF. The entire variable domain, with the rest obtained from reference TRBV29-1 and TRBJ1-4, is as follows: SAVISQKPSRDICQRGTSLTIQCQVDSQVTMMFWYRQQPGQSLTLIATANQGSEATYESGFVIDKFPISRPNLTFSTLTVSNMSPEDSSIYLCSASREATNEKLFFGSGTQLSVL.

The chain has TRBV20-1 and TRBJ2-1, with 10 bases matching TRBD2. The CDR3 is 15 residues long. V shed 3 bases and J 6 bases; nucleotides not matched to a gene: 8. Germline lookup yields CDR1 DFQATT and CDR2 SNEGSKA (reference sequence). The chain's CDR3 is CSASQREGLGNEQFF. The CDR3 DNA reads as TGCAGTGCTAGTCAGCGGGAGGGCCTCGGCAATGAGCAGTTCTTC.

The J gene is TRBJ2-7, the V gene TRBV19, with a weak D call TRBD1 (5 bases). Trimming took 4 bases from V and 3 from J, leaving 7 bases between them. The CDR3 covers 12 residues. CDR1 and CDR2 (germline): LNHDA, SQIVND (reference sequence). The CDR3: CASSKDSYEQYF. For the CDR3, the DNA is TGTGCCAGTAGTAAAGACAGCTACGAGCAGTACTTC.

This clone was found once. V is TRBV7-9 and J is TRBJ1-3, with 10 bases aligning to TRBD1. With 5 bases clipped from V and 0 bases from J, the junction kept 7 bases outside the gene matches. The germline V gene encodes CDR1 SEHNR and CDR2 FQNEAQ (reference sequence). The CDR3 totals 17 residues. CDR3 amino acids: CASSPRDRGPSGNTIYF. The CDR3 coding sequence is TGTGCCAGCAGCCCAAGGGACAGGGGTCCCTCTGGAAACACCATATATTTT.

This clone was seen a few times. This chain connects TRBV28 to TRBJ2-7; the D gene is possibly TRBD2 (5 bases). V lost 11 bases and J 8 bases, leaving 22 bases between the germline ends. CDR3 length: 13 amino acids. Germline CDR1 reads MDHEN; CDR2 reads SYDVKM. The CDR3 loop reads CAGGPQRFGKQYF. CDR3 sequence (DNA): TGTGCCGGTGGGCCTCAGCGTTTCGGGAAGCAGTACTTC.

The rearrangement uses TRBV2 and TRBJ2-3; 9 nucleotides align to TRBD2. The CDR3 has 15 amino acids. Germline trimming cut 4 bases from V and 6 bases from J; bases unmatched to any gene: 8. The germline gives CDR1 SNHLY, CDR2 FYNNEI. This CDR3 reads CASSAGTSRPDTQYF. For the CDR3, the DNA is TGTGCCAGCAGTGCGGGGACTAGCCGCCCTGATACGCAGTATTTT.

The genes are TRBV6-7 and TRBJ1-4; D gene uncertain. TRBV6-7 is placed among ORFs of uncertain function. Trimming removed 5 bases from V and 0 bases from J, with 10 bases in between. CDR3 length equals 15 residues. DNA for the CDR3: TGTGCCAGCAGTACAGACCATTCAACTAATGAAAAACTGTTTTTT. It specifies CASSTDHSTNEKLFF.

The chain is built from TRBV19 and TRBJ1-5; TRBD1 aligns across 9 bases. With 7 bases clipped from V and 0 bases from J, the junction kept 16 bases outside the gene matches. This CDR3 region has 19 residues. CDR1 is LNHDA, CDR2 SQIVND, per germline (reference sequence). The CDR3 bases are TGTGCCAGTATACGTATGCACAGGGGGCGAGACTATAGCAATCAGCCCCAGCATTTT. Protein: CASIRMHRGRDYSNQPQHF.

This clone was recorded only once. The chain couples TRBV27 to TRBJ2-7; 8 bases fit TRBD2. Looked up from germline, CDR1 is MNHEY and CDR2 is SMNVEV (reference sequence). The V segment lost 6 bases and the J segment 3 bases; nucleotides outside the gene matches: 22. CDR3 length: 19 residues. The CDR3 region is CASRNGAPPGLGFIYEQYF. The CDR3 bases are TGTGCCAGCAGAAACGGAGCACCTCCGGGACTAGGGTTCATCTACGAGCAGTACTTC.

This clone was seen more than once but under ten times. The chain combines TRBV28 with TRBJ1-1, with TRBD1 matching over 10 bases. Germline V gene data show CDR1 as MDHEN and CDR2 as SYDVKM. J was trimmed by 1 base and V by 6 bases; bases with no gene match: 5. The length of the CDR3 is 15 residues. CDR3 amino acids: CASRSTGGSNTEAFF. CDR3 coding DNA: TGTGCCAGCAGGTCGACAGGGGGCTCGAACACTGAAGCTTTCTTT.

The J gene is TRBJ1-5, the V gene TRBV6-4; 7 nucleotides agree with TRBD1. Per germline, CDR1 MRHNA and CDR2 SNTAGT. The trim removed 4 bases at V and 0 bases at J, leaving 9 bases unmatched. This CDR3 is built from 17 residues. DNA for the CDR3: TGTGCCAGCAGTGTGAGGGACAGAGTTTATAGCAATCAGCCCCAGCATTTT. Translated, it gives CASSVRDRVYSNQPQHF.

The chain recombines TRBV5-1 with TRBJ1-3; D is ambiguous. Germline V gives CDR1 SGHRS, CDR2 YFSETQ. Trimming removed 4 bases from V and 1 base from J, with 18 bases in between. The CDR3 covers 17 residues. CDR3 coding DNA: TGCGCCAGCAGCCCGAACGACGGAGGCAGTTCTGGAAACACCATATATTTT. Translated, it gives CASSPNDGGSSGNTIYF.

V usage is TRBV7-2 and J usage is TRBJ2-1; TRBD2 aligns across 11 bases. The V and J ends lost 5 bases and 10 bases, in that order; junction bases with no gene match: 4. The germline gives CDR1 SGHTA, CDR2 FQGNSA. This CDR3 is built from 13 residues. The CDR3 DNA follows: TGTGCCAGCAGCAACGGACTAGCGGGCGAGCAGTTCTTC. It translates to CASSNGLAGEQFF.

The chain couples TRBV5-5 to TRBJ2-5, with 12 bases that match TRBD2. The CDR3 extends over 17 amino acids. Germline CDR1 reads SGHKS; CDR2 reads YYEKEE (reference sequence). The V gene end was trimmed by 0 bases and the J gene end by 3 bases; junction bases not matched to a gene: 6. This chain's CDR3 is CASSLGLAGVRKETQYF. The CDR3 coding sequence is TGTGCCAGCAGCTTGGGACTAGCGGGAGTACGGAAAGAGACCCAGTACTTC.

CDR3 in amino acids: CASSSGTSGNTGELFF. In DNA form, the CDR3 reads TGTGCCAGCTCCTCCGGGACTAGCGGGAACACCGGGGAGCTGTTTTTT. The J gene is TRBJ2-2, the V gene TRBV7-9; 11 nucleotides align to TRBD2. Germline CDR1 and CDR2: SEHNR and FQNEAQ (reference sequence). The CDR3 extends over 16 amino acids. J lost 1 base, V lost 8 bases, and 6 bases had no gene match.